Listed below are T cell receptor beta chains from one sample, sequenced in a study of early T cells in non-severe SARS-CoV-2 infection. Each CDR3 protein gets one entry after TCRdb re-called the 5' RACE reads with MiXCR. The data hold about 120,000 distinct CDR3 sequences, with over 9.5% observed a single time. The specimen comprised whole blood, sampled at baseline. The receptor source for this set is an adult who was a healthcare worker with PCR-confirmed SARS-CoV-2 infection or an uninfected control (not recorded which). Each CDR3 is given without its conserved first and last residue. Fields, in order: V gene, J gene, CDR3 protein.

TRBV12-3/TRBV12-4,TRBJ2-7,ASSLGAEQY
TRBV20-1,TRBJ2-2,SAVTSGGPNTGELF
TRBV5-1,TRBJ1-3,ASSLGSGNTIY
TRBV15,TRBJ2-3,ATSRLAGPDTQY
TRBV28,TRBJ2-7,ASSPTGRSYEQY
TRBV20-1,TRBJ1-1,SASYFGVGTEAF
TRBV9,TRBJ1-1,ASSVDPSTVNTEAF
TRBV29-1,TRBJ2-3,SVEDIGLSGTDTQY
TRBV20-1,TRBJ1-1,SAPRGGNTEAF
TRBV5-1,TRBJ1-1,ASSLGHPQEREAF
TRBV6-1,TRBJ1-1,ASSKRDSRTEAF
TRBV29-1,TRBJ2-7,SAASSYEQY
TRBV2,TRBJ2-7,ASRPLDRGSNEQY
TRBV14,TRBJ2-6,ASSPWGSGANVLT
TRBV30,TRBJ2-6,AWRSSLAGANILT
TRBV9,TRBJ2-3,ASSAGQGAPDTQY
TRBV13,TRBJ2-1,ASSSGELGRTGYNEQF
TRBV9,TRBJ1-1,ASSVGNRVTEAF
TRBV5-1,TRBJ2-7,ASSFGQGLNEQY
TRBV4-1,TRBJ2-2,ASSLRTSGRSITGELF
TRBV5-4,TRBJ2-2,ASSFQAGELF
TRBV10-3,TRBJ1-6,AITRDRDSPLH
TRBV20-1,TRBJ1-5,SAWAGSNQPQH
TRBV4-2,TRBJ1-2,ASSQDLLDGNYGYT
TRBV19,TRBJ2-3,ASSIPGPRTDTQY
TRBV7-9,TRBJ2-1,ASSLSQGTVYNEQF
TRBV20-1,TRBJ1-5,SARDGAPQGVVNQPQH
TRBV11-3,TRBJ2-7,ASSFGHEQY
TRBV20-1,TRBJ2-7,GAEPTSGKYEQY
TRBV20-1,TRBJ2-1,SATVGTSYNEQF
TRBV2,TRBJ2-1,ASTTGQSSYNEQF
TRBV12-3/TRBV12-4,TRBJ1-1,ASSRIGRTEAF